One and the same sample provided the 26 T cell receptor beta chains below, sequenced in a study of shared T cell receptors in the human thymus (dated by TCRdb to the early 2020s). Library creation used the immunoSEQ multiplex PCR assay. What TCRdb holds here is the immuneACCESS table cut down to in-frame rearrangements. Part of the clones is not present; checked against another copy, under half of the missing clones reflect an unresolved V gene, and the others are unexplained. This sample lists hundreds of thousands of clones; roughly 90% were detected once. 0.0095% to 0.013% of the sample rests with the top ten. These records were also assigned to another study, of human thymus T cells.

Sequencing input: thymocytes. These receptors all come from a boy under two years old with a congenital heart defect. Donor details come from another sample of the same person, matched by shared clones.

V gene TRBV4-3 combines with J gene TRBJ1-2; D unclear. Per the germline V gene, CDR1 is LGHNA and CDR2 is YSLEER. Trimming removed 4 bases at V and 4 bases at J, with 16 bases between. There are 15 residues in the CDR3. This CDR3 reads CASSPGRPGFYGYTF. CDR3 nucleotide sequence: TGCGCCAGCAGCCCAGGCCGCCCGGGATTCTATGGCTACACCTTC.

The DNA of the CDR3 is TGTGCCAGCAGTTACCACCCTCTAGGATCGGAGGAGACCCAGTACTTC. It translates to CASSYHPLGSEETQYF. The chain carries TRBV6-5 and TRBJ2-5; D not resolved. V lost 2 bases, J lost 5 bases, and 18 bases lay in between. Germline V CDR1 and CDR2: MNHEY, SVGAGI. The CDR3 loop spans 16 amino acids.

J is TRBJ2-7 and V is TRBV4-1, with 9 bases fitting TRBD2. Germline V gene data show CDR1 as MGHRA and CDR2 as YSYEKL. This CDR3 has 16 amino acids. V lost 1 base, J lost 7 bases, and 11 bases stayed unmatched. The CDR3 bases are TGCGCCAGCAGCCAAGTAGTTAGCGGGAGTTTGGAAGAGCAGTACTTC. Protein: CASSQVVSGSLEEQYF.

The CDR3 DNA reads as TGCGCCAGCAGCTTGAGGACTAGCGGGAGGGTTTGCTCCTACAATGAGCAGTTCTTC. It specifies CASSLRTSGRVCSYNEQFF. The chain recombines TRBV5-1 with TRBJ2-1; 15 bases are shared with TRBD2. Trimming at V came to 1 base and at J to 0 bases, leaving 5 bases not matched to a gene. Germline CDR1 and CDR2: SGHRS and YFSETQ. The CDR3 loop spans 19 amino acids.

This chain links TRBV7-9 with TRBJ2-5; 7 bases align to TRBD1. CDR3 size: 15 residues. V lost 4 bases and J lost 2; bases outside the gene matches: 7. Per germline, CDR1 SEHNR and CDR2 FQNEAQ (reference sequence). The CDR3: CASSSTNRGQETQYF. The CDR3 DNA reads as TGTGCCAGCAGCTCGACGAACAGGGGACAAGAGACCCAGTACTTC.

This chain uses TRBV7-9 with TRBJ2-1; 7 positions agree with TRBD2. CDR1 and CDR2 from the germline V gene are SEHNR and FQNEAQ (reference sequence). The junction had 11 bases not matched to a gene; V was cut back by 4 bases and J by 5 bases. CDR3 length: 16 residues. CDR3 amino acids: CASSYIREGGDNEQFF. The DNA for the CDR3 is TGTGCCAGCAGCTACATAAGGGAGGGCGGCGACAATGAGCAGTTCTTC.

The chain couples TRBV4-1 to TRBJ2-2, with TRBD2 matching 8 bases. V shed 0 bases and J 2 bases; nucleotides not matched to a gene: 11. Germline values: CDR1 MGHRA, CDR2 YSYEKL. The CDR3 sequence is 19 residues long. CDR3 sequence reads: CASSQDHQRERANTGELFF. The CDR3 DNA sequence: TGCGCCAGCAGCCAAGATCACCAGCGGGAGAGGGCAAACACCGGGGAGCTGTTTTTT.

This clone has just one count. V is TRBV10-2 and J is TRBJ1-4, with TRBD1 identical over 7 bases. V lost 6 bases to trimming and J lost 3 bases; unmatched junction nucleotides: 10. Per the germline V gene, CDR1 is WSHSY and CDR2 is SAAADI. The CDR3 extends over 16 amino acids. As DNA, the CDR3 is TGCGCCAGCAGCGAGGGCGGGAGGGGGCCTAATGAAAAACTGTTTTTT. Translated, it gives CASSEGGRGPNEKLFF.

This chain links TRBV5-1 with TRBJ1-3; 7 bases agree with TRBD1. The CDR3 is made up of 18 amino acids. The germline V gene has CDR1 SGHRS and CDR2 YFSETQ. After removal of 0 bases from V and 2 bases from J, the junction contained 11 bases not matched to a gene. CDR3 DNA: TGCGCCAGCAGCTTGGCAGTTATTGAACAGGGGACTGGAAACACCATATATTTT. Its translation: CASSLAVIEQGTGNTIYF.

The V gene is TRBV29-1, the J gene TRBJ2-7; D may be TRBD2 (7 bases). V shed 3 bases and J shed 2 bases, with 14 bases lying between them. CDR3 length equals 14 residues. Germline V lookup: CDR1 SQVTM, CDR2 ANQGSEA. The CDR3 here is CSVEVGEGAYEQYF. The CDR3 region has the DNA TGCAGCGTTGAGGTCGGGGAGGGGGCCTACGAGCAGTACTTC.

CDR3 in DNA: TGCGCCAGCGGTCCCGGGACTAGCAGTCTGGGGACCGGGGAGCTGTTTTTT. Amino acids: CASGPGTSSLGTGELFF. The chain is built from TRBV5-1 and TRBJ2-2, with TRBD2 matching 9 bases. The CDR3 totals 17 residues. Germline CDR1 is SGHRS and CDR2 is YFSETQ. After removal of 7 bases from V and 5 bases from J, the junction contained 15 bases not matched to a gene.

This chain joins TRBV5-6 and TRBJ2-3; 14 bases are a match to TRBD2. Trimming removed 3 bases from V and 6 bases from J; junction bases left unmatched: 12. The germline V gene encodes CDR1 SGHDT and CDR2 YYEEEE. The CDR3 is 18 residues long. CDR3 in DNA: TGTGCCAGCAGCTCAAGCCCGGGACTAGCGGGAGATAGGGATACGCAGTATTTT. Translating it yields CASSSSPGLAGDRDTQYF.

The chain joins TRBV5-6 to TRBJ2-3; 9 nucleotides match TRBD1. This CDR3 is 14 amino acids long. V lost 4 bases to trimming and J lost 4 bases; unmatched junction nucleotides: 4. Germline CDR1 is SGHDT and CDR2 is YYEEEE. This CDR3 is CASSLGQGADTQYF. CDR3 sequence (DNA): TGTGCCAGCAGCCTGGGACAGGGAGCAGATACGCAGTATTTT.

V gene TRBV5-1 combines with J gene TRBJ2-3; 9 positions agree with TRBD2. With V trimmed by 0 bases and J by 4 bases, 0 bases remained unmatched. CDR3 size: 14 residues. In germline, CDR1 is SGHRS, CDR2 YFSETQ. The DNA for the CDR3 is TGCGCCAGCAGCTTGGAGCGGGAGGCAGATACGCAGTATTTT. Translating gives CASSLEREADTQYF.

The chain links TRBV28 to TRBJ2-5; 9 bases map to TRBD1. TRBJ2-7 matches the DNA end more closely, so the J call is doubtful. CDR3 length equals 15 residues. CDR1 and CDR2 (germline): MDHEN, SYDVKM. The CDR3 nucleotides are TGTGCCAGCAGGGGACAGGGTTCCAAATCCTACGAGCAGTACTTC. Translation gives CASRGQGSKSYEQYF.

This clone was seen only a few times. CDR3 sequence (DNA): TGTGCCAGCAGTCCTCTTTCCCCTAGACAGGGCACCGCTGGAAACACCATATATTTT. This translates into CASSPLSPRQGTAGNTIYF. The V and J genes are TRBV28 and TRBJ1-3; 7 positions agree with TRBD1. The CDR3 consists of 19 residues. Germline assignment: CDR1 MDHEN and CDR2 SYDVKM. V was clipped by 5 bases and J by 2 bases; unmatched bases: 18.

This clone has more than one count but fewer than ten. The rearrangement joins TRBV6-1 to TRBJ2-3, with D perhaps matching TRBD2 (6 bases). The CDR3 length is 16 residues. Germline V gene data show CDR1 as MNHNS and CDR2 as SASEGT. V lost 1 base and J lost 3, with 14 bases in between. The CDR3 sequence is CASSEEDRTKTDTQYF. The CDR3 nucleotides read TGTGCCAGCAGTGAAGAAGATAGGACTAAAACAGATACGCAGTATTTT.

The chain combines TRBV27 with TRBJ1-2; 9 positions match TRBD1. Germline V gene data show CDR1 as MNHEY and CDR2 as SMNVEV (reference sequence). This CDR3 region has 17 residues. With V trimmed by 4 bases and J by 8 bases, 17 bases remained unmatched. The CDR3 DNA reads TGTGCCAGCAGTTCCCTGGGGGGGACAGGGCAACCAGGGGGCTACACCTTC. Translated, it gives CASSSLGGTGQPGGYTF.

This chain's CDR3 is CATSRDTGQAGARETQYF. Written as DNA, the CDR3 is TGTGCCACCAGCAGAGATACGGGACAGGCGGGGGCCCGGGAGACCCAGTACTTC. The rearrangement uses TRBV15 and TRBJ2-5; tentative D call: TRBD1 (8 bases). The V gene's germline CDR1 is LNHNV and CDR2 YYDKDF (reference sequence). Between the trimmed V and J ends, which lost 0 bases and 5 bases, there was a span of 22 bases. The CDR3 consists of 18 residues.

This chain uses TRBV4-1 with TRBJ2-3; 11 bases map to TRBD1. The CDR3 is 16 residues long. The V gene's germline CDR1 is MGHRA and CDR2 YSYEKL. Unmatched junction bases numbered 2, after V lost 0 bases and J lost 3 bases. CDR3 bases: TGCGCCAGCAGCCAAGAGGGGGACAGGGGGACAGATACGCAGTATTTT. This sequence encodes CASSQEGDRGTDTQYF.

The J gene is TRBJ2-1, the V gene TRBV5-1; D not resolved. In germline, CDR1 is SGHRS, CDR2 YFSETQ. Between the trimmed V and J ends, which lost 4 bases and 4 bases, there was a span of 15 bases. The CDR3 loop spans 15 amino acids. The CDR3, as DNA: TGCGCCAGCAGCCCGCGCCCACAGTTATACAATGAGCAGTTCTTC. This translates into CASSPRPQLYNEQFF.

CDR3 DNA: TGTGCCAGCAGCTCACGGAGGCCCGGGACTAGGGCAGATACGCAGTATTTT. Encoded protein: CASSSRRPGTRADTQYF. J is TRBJ2-3 and V is TRBV27; 8 bases are shared with TRBD2. J gave up 4 bases and V 6 bases, and 15 bases lay outside the gene matches. This CDR3 region has 17 residues. Germline assignment: CDR1 MNHEY and CDR2 SMNVEV (reference sequence).

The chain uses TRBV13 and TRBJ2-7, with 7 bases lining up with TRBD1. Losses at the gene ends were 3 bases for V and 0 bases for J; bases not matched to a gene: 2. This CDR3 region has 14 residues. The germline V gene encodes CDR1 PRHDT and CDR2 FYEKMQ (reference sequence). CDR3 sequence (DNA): TGTGCCAGCAGCTTGGACAGGACCTCCTACGAGCAGTACTTC. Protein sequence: CASSLDRTSYEQYF.

The CDR3 sequence is CASRRRGGQGKQPQHF. CDR3 nucleotides: TGTGCCAGCAGACGCAGGGGGGGACAGGGTAAACAGCCCCAGCATTTT. V and J are TRBV28 and TRBJ1-5, with 9 positions matching TRBD1. The trim removed 6 bases at V and 7 bases at J, leaving 13 bases unmatched. The CDR3 contains 16 residues. Germline V gene lookup returns CDR1 MDHEN and CDR2 SYDVKM.

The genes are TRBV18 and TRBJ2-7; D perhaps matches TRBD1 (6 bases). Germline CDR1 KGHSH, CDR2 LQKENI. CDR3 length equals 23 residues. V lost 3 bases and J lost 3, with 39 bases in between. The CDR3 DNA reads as TGTGCCAGCTCACCCCGACTGCCCTTTGCCCGGGACACTATTACCCTTCCCCTCTACGAGCAGTACTTC. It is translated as CASSPRLPFARDTITLPLYEQYF.

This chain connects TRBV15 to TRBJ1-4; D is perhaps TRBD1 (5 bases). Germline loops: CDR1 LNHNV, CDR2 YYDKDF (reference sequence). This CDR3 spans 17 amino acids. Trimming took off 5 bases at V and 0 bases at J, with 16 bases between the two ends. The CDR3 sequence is CATSPPGPLTTNEKLFF. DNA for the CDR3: TGTGCCACCAGCCCGCCAGGGCCCCTGACAACTAATGAAAAACTGTTTTTT. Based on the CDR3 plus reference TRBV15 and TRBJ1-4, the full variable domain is DAMVIQNPRYQVTQFGKPVTLSCSQTLNHNVMYWYQQKSSQAPKLLFHYYDKDFNNEADTPDNFQSRRPNTSFCFLDIRSPGLGDTAMYLCATSPPGPLTTNEKLFFGSGTQLSVL.